This T cell receptor (beta chain) was captured by sequencing in a study of blood T cell repertoires in COVID-19. Study context: Sites across the United States, Italy and Spain contributed samples from acute and convalescent COVID-19.

The CDR3 has 12 amino acids. V was pared by 8 bases and J by 11 bases, with 9 bases of the junction left unmatched. Germline CDR1 and CDR2: LNHDA and SQIVND (reference sequence). How the authors handled the data: Counts of nucleated cells, estimated from reference gene primer amplification, were obtained. Here immunoSEQ multiplex PCR was the method, and the copy in TCRdb shows in-frame clones only, minus some. The V and J calls and clone size are taken from that table; D and trimming were inferred from the DNA. The sample includes 95,000 to 150,000 clones, just under 80% of them seen just once. The chain joins TRBV19 to TRBJ1-5; 7 bases are shared with TRBD1. Material for sequencing was peripheral blood. The receptor was derived from a man aged 55 to 70 with active or convalescent COVID-19. The CDR3 DNA sequence: TGTGCCAGTGGAACTCGGGACAGTGCCCAGCATTTT. The encoded protein is CASGTRDSAQHF.